This is a list of T cell receptor beta chains from one sample in a study of early T cells in non-severe SARS-CoV-2 infection. MiXCR, applied by TCRdb to the 5' RACE reads, yields one record per CDR3 protein. The sample has tens of thousands of distinct CDR3 sequences; more than 5% are singletons. Sequencing was performed on whole blood. These receptors were obtained from an adult who was a healthcare worker with PCR-confirmed SARS-CoV-2 infection or an uninfected control (not recorded which). Both conserved end residues are part of each CDR3. The D gene is left open where the match is weak. Size tells how often a clone was seen (once, few, many) or the class of an expanded clone, and some rows leave it out.

d_call,v_call,j_call,clone_size,cdr3_nt,cdr3_aa
TRBD2,TRBV29-1,TRBJ2-3,many,TGCAGCGTTCGAGGTAGCGGGGGGCGATGGGCAGATACGCAGTATTTT,CSVRGSGGRWADTQYF
TRBD2,TRBV11-2,TRBJ2-5,many,TGTGCCAGCAGTCCCAGGACTAGCGGGATAGAGACCCAGTACTTC,CASSPRTSGIETQYF
NA,TRBV7-9,TRBJ1-4,few,TGTGCCAGCAGCTTATTAGGGAGCGAAAAACTGTTTTTT,CASSLLGSEKLFF
TRBD1,TRBV12-3/TRBV12-4,TRBJ1-3,many,TGTGCCAGCGCGGACAGGGGAACAGGAAACACCATATATTTT,CASADRGTGNTIYF
NA,TRBV7-2,TRBJ1-3,once,TGTGCCAGCAGCAGCACAGGGAGTTCGGACACCATATATTTT,CASSSTGSSDTIYF
NA,TRBV2,TRBJ2-3,NA,TGTGCCAGCAGTAAAACCCTCAACAGGGACTCTAGCACAGATACGCAGTATTTT,CASSKTLNRDSSTDTQYF
NA,TRBV18,TRBJ2-2,NA,TGTGCCAGCTCAAGCCGCAGCGTAAACACCGGGGAGCTGTTTTTT,CASSSRSVNTGELFF
TRBD2,TRBV7-2,TRBJ2-1,few,TGTGCCAGCAGCTTAGTCGGGGGGGACGATGAGCAGTTCTTC,CASSLVGGDDEQFF
NA,TRBV3-1,TRBJ2-3,NA,TGTGCCAGCAGCCAAGACATAGGGCACCAGCCAGCAGATACGCAGTATTTT,CASSQDIGHQPADTQYF
TRBD2,TRBV5-1,TRBJ2-5,many,TGCGCCAGCAGCTTGGGTCTAGCGGGAGAGACCCAGTACTTC,CASSLGLAGETQYF
TRBD2,TRBV7-6,TRBJ2-1,many,TGTGCCAGCAGCCCGAGGACTAGCGGTTCCTACAATGAGCAGTTCTTC,CASSPRTSGSYNEQFF
NA,TRBV7-6,TRBJ2-2,many,TGTGCCAGCACCGCCAGCGACACGAACACCGGGGAGCTGTTTTTT,CASTASDTNTGELFF
NA,TRBV14,TRBJ2-3,many,TGTGCCAGCAGCCGCGGCGGGAACACAGATACGCAGTATTTT,CASSRGGNTDTQYF
NA,TRBV4-3,TRBJ2-5,NA,TGCGCCAGCAGCCAAGTGGCGGCGGGGATACAAGAGACCCAGTACTTC,CASSQVAAGIQETQYF
NA,TRBV20-1,TRBJ2-1,NA,TGCAGTGCTATAAGCGAACAAACCTACAATGAGCAGTTCTTC,CSAISEQTYNEQFF
TRBD1,TRBV19,TRBJ2-7,many,TGTGCCAGTAGTCGGGACAGGGTCAACTACGAGCAGTACTTC,CASSRDRVNYEQYF
TRBD2,TRBV7-7,TRBJ2-1,many,TGTGCCAGCAGCTTAGGCGTAGCGGGAGATGAGCAGTTCTTC,CASSLGVAGDEQFF
TRBD2,TRBV4-2,TRBJ2-3,many,TGTGCCAGCAGCCAAGATAAGTCGCTAGCGGGGGGGCCTCGCACAGATACGCAGTATTTT,CASSQDKSLAGGPRTDTQYF
TRBD2,TRBV20-1,TRBJ2-1,few,TGCAGTGCTAGACGCGCTAGCGGAACCTACAATGAGCAGTTCTTC,CSARRASGTYNEQFF
TRBD2,TRBV20-1,TRBJ2-3,many,TGCAGTGCTAGTCCCACGACTAGCAGCACAGATACGCAGTATTTT,CSASPTTSSTDTQYF
TRBD2,TRBV20-1,TRBJ2-1,many,TGCAGTGCTAGAGACTTAGCGGGAGGGCCCTACAATGAGCAGTTCTTC,CSARDLAGGPYNEQFF
NA,TRBV4-1,TRBJ2-5,NA,TGCGCCAGCAGCCAAGAGGTCCTGTTACAGACCCAGTACTTC,CASSQEVLLQTQYF
NA,TRBV27,TRBJ1-1,few,TGTGCCAGCAGTTGGGGGGGCCAGAACACTGAAGCTTTCTTT,CASSWGGQNTEAFF
NA,TRBV11-2,TRBJ2-1,medium-sized,TGTGCCAGCAGCCACTACAATGAGCAGTTCTTC,CASSHYNEQFF
TRBD1,TRBV18,TRBJ1-5,medium-sized,TGTGCCAGCTCACCACTCCCGACAGGGAACAATCAGCCCCAGCATTTT,CASSPLPTGNNQPQHF
NA,TRBV7-2,TRBJ2-6,NA,TGTGCCAGCAGCGCCCTGGGCTCTGGGGCCAACGTCCTGACTTTC,CASSALGSGANVLTF
TRBD2,TRBV4-3,TRBJ2-7,many,TGCGCCAGCAGCCAAGGACTGGCGGGAGCTAGCTCCTACGAGCAGTACTTC,CASSQGLAGASSYEQYF
NA,TRBV12-3/TRBV12-4,TRBJ1-4,NA,TGTGCCAGCCGCAGGGGCCCTAATGAAAAACTGTTTTTT,CASRRGPNEKLFF
NA,TRBV5-1,TRBJ1-6,many,TGCGCCAGCAGGACCGCGGCGGGGAGGAATTCACCCCTCCACTTT,CASRTAAGRNSPLHF
TRBD1,TRBV20-1,TRBJ1-1,many,TGCAGTGCTAGAGAGACGCAGGGGGCGCGAACTGAAGCTTTCTTT,CSARETQGARTEAFF
NA,TRBV19,TRBJ2-7,many,TGTGCCAGTAGTCCCAGGACCGCTACCTACGAGCAGTACTTC,CASSPRTATYEQYF
NA,TRBV28,TRBJ1-4,many,TGTGCCAGCAGTCCAACTTTCGCGCGACCCAATGAAAAACTGTTTTTT,CASSPTFARPNEKLFF
TRBD1,TRBV6-1,TRBJ2-2,medium-sized,TGTGCCAGCAGTGAAAACCCTCAGGGGGATATCACCGGGGAGCTGTTTTTT,CASSENPQGDITGELFF
NA,TRBV7-9,TRBJ2-1,NA,TGTGCCAGCAGCTTAGGACTGGTACCCTACAATGAGCAGTTCTTC,CASSLGLVPYNEQFF
TRBD2,TRBV3-1,TRBJ2-5,few,TGTGCCAGCAGCCAGCGGCTAGCGGGAGAGACCCAGTACTTC,CASSQRLAGETQYF
NA,TRBV5-4,TRBJ2-7,many,TGTGCCAGCAGCTTGGGCCAGGCCCAAGGGCAGTACTTC,CASSLGQAQGQYF
NA,TRBV6-6,TRBJ2-1,few,TGTGCCAGCAGCCCGATCGTGAATGAGCAGTTCTTC,CASSPIVNEQFF
NA,TRBV20-1,TRBJ1-1,many,TGCAGTGCGGAGGAGGAAGTTCTGAACACTGAAGCTTTCTTT,CSAEEEVLNTEAFF
TRBD1,TRBV29-1,TRBJ1-5,many,TGCAGCGTGGGGACAGGGAGCAATCAGCCCCAGCATTTT,CSVGTGSNQPQHF
NA,TRBV11-2,TRBJ2-1,many,TGTGCCAGCAGCTCATTCGGCCCAATATACAATGAGCAGTTCTTC,CASSSFGPIYNEQFF
NA,TRBV10-1,TRBJ2-6,many,TGCGCCAGCCCTATGCGACAGTTCGAAAGTAGCTCTGGGGCCAACGTCCTGACTTTC,CASPMRQFESSSGANVLTF
TRBD1,TRBV3-1,TRBJ2-1,few,TGTGCCAGTGCCGGGACAGGATTCAGCGATGAGCAGTTCTTC,CASAGTGFSDEQFF
TRBD2,TRBV4-2,TRBJ2-3,many,TGTGCCAGCAGCCAAGTTAGCGGGGGGGACGCTAGCACAGATACGCAGTATTTT,CASSQVSGGDASTDTQYF
NA,TRBV20-1,TRBJ2-1,many,TGCAGTGCTAGGCCATGGGGGAGGGACATATACAATGAGCAGTTCTTC,CSARPWGRDIYNEQFF
NA,TRBV2,TRBJ2-7,NA,TGTGCCAGCAGTCCGAGCTCCTACGAGCAGTACTTC,CASSPSSYEQYF
TRBD1,TRBV5-4,TRBJ1-6,NA,TGTGCCACTGGACAGGCTGGCGCCTATAATTCACCCCTCCACTTT,CATGQAGAYNSPLHF
NA,TRBV7-9,TRBJ1-5,many,TGTGCCAGCAGCTTAGTTTTAGGGCAGGGTGATCAGCCCCAGCATTTT,CASSLVLGQGDQPQHF
NA,TRBV30,TRBJ1-1,few,TGTGCCTGGAGTGTATTTCTGAACACTGAAGCTTTCTTT,CAWSVFLNTEAFF
NA,TRBV20-1,TRBJ2-5,few,TGCAGTGGGGCCGGGACCACCGTAAAGACCCAGTACTTC,CSGAGTTVKTQYF
NA,TRBV10-2,TRBJ1-1,many,TGCGCCAGCAGTGACGACCTAGGGAACACTGAAGCTTTCTTT,CASSDDLGNTEAFF
NA,TRBV19,TRBJ1-1,few,TGTGCCAGTAGAACCGGATGGGGAGCTGAAGCTTTCTTT,CASRTGWGAEAFF
NA,TRBV7-9,TRBJ2-7,many,TGTGCCAGCAGCCTTCTCCGGGACTCCGACTACGAGCAGTACTTC,CASSLLRDSDYEQYF
TRBD2,TRBV6-5,TRBJ2-4,few,TGTGCCAGCATCTCGGGAGGTGGCATTCAGTACTTC,CASISGGGIQYF